The entry that follows covers one T cell receptor beta chain sequence. Its cognate antigen is unknown. Donors showed nominal health when sampled, although they likely had unrecorded immune exposures. This record belongs to a study of cytomegalovirus exposure and HLA in healthy donors. Study observations and caveats: Productive status was seen about 87% or about 30% of the time for most TCR beta V segments in an earlier analysis. It was 164 TCR beta chains that were listed as cytomegalovirus-associated. Rare TCR sequences predominated, though certain public TCRs were found in many donors.

13 Jbeta primers and 60 Vbeta primers were used for the PCR. Assay used: immunoSEQ multiplex PCR; TCRdb lists only in-frame clones, some missing. In the table there are about 83,000 clones, under 80% of which are singletons. The germline gives CDR1 MNHNY, CDR2 SVGAGI (reference sequence). After removal of 6 bases from V and 7 bases from J, the junction contained 13 bases not matched to a gene. The CDR3 loop spans 15 amino acids. J is TRBJ2-7 and V is TRBV6-6, with 9 bases lining up with TRBD1. This sequence originates from a man younger than 30 in good health and CMV-seropositive. Specimen: PBMCs. The chain's CDR3 is CASRSKQGAVGEQYF. CDR3 DNA: TGTGCCAGCAGATCCAAACAGGGGGCGGTGGGGGAGCAGTACTTC.